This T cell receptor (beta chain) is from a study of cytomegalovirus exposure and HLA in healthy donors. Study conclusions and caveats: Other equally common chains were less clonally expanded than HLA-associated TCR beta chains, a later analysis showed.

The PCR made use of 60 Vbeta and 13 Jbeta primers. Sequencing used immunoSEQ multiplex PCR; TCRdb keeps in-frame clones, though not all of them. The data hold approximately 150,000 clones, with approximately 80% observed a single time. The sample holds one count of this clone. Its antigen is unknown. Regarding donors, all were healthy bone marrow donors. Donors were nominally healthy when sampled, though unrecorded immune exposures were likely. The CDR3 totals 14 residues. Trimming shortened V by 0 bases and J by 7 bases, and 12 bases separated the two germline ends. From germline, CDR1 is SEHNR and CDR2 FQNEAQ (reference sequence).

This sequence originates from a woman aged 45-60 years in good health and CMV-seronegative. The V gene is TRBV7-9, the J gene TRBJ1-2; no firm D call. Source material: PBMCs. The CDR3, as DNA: TGTGCCAGCAGCTTAGCCACCCCTCCGGGTGGCTACACCTTC. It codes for CASSLATPPGGYTF.